These 27 T cell receptor beta chains were sequenced from one sample in a study of T cell responses to AZD1222 COVID-19 vaccine. Libraries were prepared by immunoSEQ multiplex PCR; TCRdb keeps only in-frame clonotypes and omits some of them. The sample has around 120,000 clones; about 92% are singletons. The material was peripheral blood, obtained on day 0 of AZD1222 vaccination. These receptors were obtained from an adult in good health.

This clone has only one observation. This chain uses TRBV29-1 with TRBJ1-1; D is unresolved. Germline CDR1 and CDR2: SQVTM and ANQGSEA. Trimming left V 2 bases short and J 1 base short, with 14 bases between. The CDR3 has 15 residues. The CDR3 DNA sequence: TGCAGCGTTGAATTGGCCCGGGCGTGGAACACTGAAGCTTTCTTT. It translates to CSVELARAWNTEAFF.

In DNA form, the CDR3 reads TGTGCCAGCAGGACAGGGACGAACACCGGGGAGCTGTTTTTT. Its protein is CASRTGTNTGELFF. The gene calls are TRBV11-3 and TRBJ2-2; 7 bases fit TRBD1. Germline-derived CDR1 and CDR2 are SGHNT and YENEEA. The CDR3 is made up of 14 amino acids. The trim removed 6 bases at V and 0 bases at J, leaving 1 base unmatched.

The chain joins TRBV7-2 to TRBJ2-7; TRBD2 aligns across 11 bases. This CDR3 has 18 residues. Germline V gene sequence: CDR1 SGHTA, CDR2 FQGNSA. J was trimmed by 0 bases and V by 1 base; bases with no gene match: 8. The CDR3 loop reads CASSLDTSGSLTSYEQYF. The DNA for the CDR3 is TGTGCCAGCAGCTTAGATACTAGCGGGAGTCTTACCTCCTACGAGCAGTACTTC.

This clone appeared once. J is TRBJ2-1 and V is TRBV2, with 9 nucleotides matching TRBD2. With V trimmed by 6 bases and J by 7 bases, 13 bases remained unmatched. The CDR3 is made up of 16 amino acids. CDR1 is SNHLY, CDR2 FYNNEI, per germline. DNA of the CDR3: TGTGCCAGCAGGCCTCTGGCTAGCGGGATAGGGAATGAGCAGTTCTTC. It codes for CASRPLASGIGNEQFF.

The rearrangement links TRBV5-1 to TRBJ1-4; D is unclear. The ends were cut back, 0 bases at V and 8 bases at J, with 8 bases in the middle. The germline CDR1 and CDR2 sequences are SGHRS and YFSETQ. This CDR3 contains 13 residues. The CDR3 loop reads CASSLGSREKLFF. CDR3 nucleotide sequence: TGCGCCAGCAGCTTGGGATCGAGGGAAAAACTGTTTTTT.

This clone was seen once. This chain connects TRBV18 to TRBJ2-3; D remains unclear. The ends were cut back, 3 bases at V and 4 bases at J, with 8 bases in the middle. CDR1 is KGHSH and CDR2 is LQKENI in the germline V gene. The CDR3 spans 13 residues. The CDR3, as DNA: TGTGCCAGCTCACCTGCTAGAGCAGATACGCAGTATTTT. It yields the protein CASSPARADTQYF.

V and J are TRBV7-9 and TRBJ1-1; D may be TRBD1 (6 bases). Germline values: CDR1 SEHNR, CDR2 FQNEAQ (reference sequence). The CDR3 sequence is 14 residues long. V was shortened by 4 bases and J by 2 bases, with 11 bases between the two germline ends. The CDR3 loop reads CASSWSQGNTEAFF. CDR3 in DNA: TGTGCCAGCAGCTGGTCACAGGGTAACACTGAAGCTTTCTTT.

The V and J genes are TRBV5-4 and TRBJ2-2, with D unclear. V lost 4 bases to trimming and J lost 5 bases, with 3 bases between them. The germline V gene has CDR1 SGHNT and CDR2 YYREEE (reference sequence). The CDR3 loop spans 11 amino acids. CDR3 sequence: CASSQTGELFF. For the CDR3, the DNA is TGTGCCAGCAGCCAAACCGGGGAGCTGTTTTTT.

The chain couples TRBV12-5 to TRBJ1-1; tentative D call: TRBD1 (6 bases). Germline assignment: CDR1 LGHNT and CDR2 FRNRAP. Trimming took off 1 base at V and 1 base at J, with 16 bases between the two ends. This CDR3 comprises 17 residues. In DNA form, the CDR3 reads TGTGCTAGTGGTTTGGCCCAGGGACATCCCAGGAACACTGAAGCTTTCTTT. It specifies CASGLAQGHPRNTEAFF.

The chain joins TRBV9 to TRBJ2-3; a possible D gene is TRBD2 (5 bases). CDR1 is SGDLS and CDR2 is YYNGEE in the germline V gene. Trimming cost V 5 bases and J 2 bases, with 12 bases left between them. The length of the CDR3 is 14 residues. This chain's CDR3 is CASSDPGFTDTQYF. The CDR3, as DNA: TGTGCCAGCAGTGACCCGGGATTCACAGATACGCAGTATTTT.

The V gene is TRBV9, the J gene TRBJ2-7, with 10 bases that match TRBD2. The CDR3 is made up of 15 amino acids. Germline V CDR1 and CDR2: SGDLS, YYNGEE. After removal of 4 bases from V and 4 bases from J, the junction contained 8 bases not matched to a gene. CDR3 in amino acids: CASSPRSGRGYEQYF. As DNA, the CDR3 is TGTGCCAGCAGCCCGAGAAGCGGGAGGGGGTACGAGCAGTACTTC. Complete variable domain (other parts from reference TRBV9 and TRBJ2-7): DSGVTQTPKHLITATGQRVTLRCSPRSGDLSVYWYQQSLDQGLQFLIQYYNGEERAKGNILERFSAQQFPDLHSELNLSSLELGDSALYFCASSPRSGRGYEQYFGPGTRLTVT.

The chain joins TRBV5-4 to TRBJ2-7; 8 bases fit TRBD1. Unmatched junction bases numbered 9, after V lost 4 bases and J lost 3 bases. The CDR3 has 15 residues. Germline-derived CDR1 and CDR2 are SGHNT and YYREEE (reference sequence). The CDR3 reads CASSPTGGDRYEQYF. Written as DNA, the CDR3 is TGTGCCAGCAGCCCCACAGGGGGAGATCGCTACGAGCAGTACTTC.

The V call is TRBV7-9, the J call TRBJ2-2; 8 nucleotides match TRBD1. This CDR3 is 18 amino acids long. V lost 3 bases to trimming and J lost 1 base; unmatched junction nucleotides: 10. Germline V gene lookup returns CDR1 SEHNR and CDR2 FQNEAQ (reference sequence). DNA of the CDR3: TGTGCCAGCAGCTTGACTGGACAGGGTGTGAGGAACACCGGGGAGCTGTTTTTT. Translating it yields CASSLTGQGVRNTGELFF. Full variable domain (rest looked up from reference TRBV7-9 and TRBJ2-2): DTGVSQNPRHKITKRGQNVTFRCDPISEHNRLYWYRQTLGQGPEFLTYFQNEAQLEKSRLLSDRFSAERPKGSFSTLEIQRTEQGDSAMYLCASSLTGQGVRNTGELFFGEGSRLTVL.

The chain carries TRBV27 and TRBJ1-2; TRBD1 might be the D (6 bases). V lost 10 bases and J lost 6, with 21 bases in between. CDR1 and CDR2 (germline): MNHEY, SMNVEV (reference sequence). This CDR3 comprises 14 residues. Here the CDR3 DNA reads TGTGCCACTTCGAGCGAACAGGGTATCGATGGCTACACCTTC. Translating it yields CATSSEQGIDGYTF.

The V call is TRBV6-5, the J call TRBJ1-5, with a tentative D call TRBD1 (5 bases). The germline V gene has CDR1 MNHEY and CDR2 SVGAGI. The CDR3 length is 14 residues. V lost 9 bases and J lost 5, with 17 bases in between. This chain's CDR3 is CASQTTQGYQPQHF. In nucleotides, the CDR3 is TGTGCCAGTCAAACCACCCAGGGTTATCAGCCCCAGCATTTT.

CDR3 nucleotide sequence: TGTGCCAGCAGTTATAGGTATAACACTGAAGCTTTCTTT. This encodes CASSYRYNTEAFF. This chain connects TRBV6-2 or TRBV6-3 to TRBJ1-1; D is unclear. This CDR3 contains 13 residues. V was pared by 3 bases and J by 2 bases, with 7 bases between. Germline V gene sequence: CDR1 MNHEY, CDR2 SVGEGT.

This clone appeared a single time. The V and J genes are TRBV21-1 and TRBJ1-3; the table calls TRBD1, which could not be checked here. TRBV21-1 is a pseudogene. This CDR3 comprises 16 residues. The CDR3 DNA follows: TGTGCCAGCAGCCCGAAAGCTGACAGGGGAAGAAACACCATATATTTT. Translated: CASSPKADRGRNTIYF.

The chain links TRBV18 to TRBJ2-1, with D possibly matching TRBD2 (5 bases). Between the trimmed V and J ends, which lost 3 bases and 9 bases, there was a span of 15 bases. Germline CDR1 is KGHSH and CDR2 is LQKENI. This CDR3 has 14 residues. The CDR3 sequence is CASSPEPGRLEQFF. The CDR3 coding sequence is TGTGCCAGCTCACCTGAACCGGGAAGACTTGAGCAGTTCTTC.

The chain joins TRBV29-1 to TRBJ1-2, with D perhaps matching TRBD1 (6 bases). CDR3 length equals 13 residues. V was shortened by 7 bases and J by 5 bases, with 17 bases between the two germline ends. Germline CDR1 is SQVTM and CDR2 is ANQGSEA. The CDR3 nucleotides are TGCAGCGCCCCCCAGGGGATAAGGTATGGCTACACCTTC. This translates into CSAPQGIRYGYTF.

The chain combines TRBV6-5 with TRBJ2-3; D ambiguous. V dropped 7 bases and J dropped 0 bases, with 8 bases sitting between them. The CDR3 contains 13 residues. CDR1 and CDR2 (germline): MNHEY, SVGAGI. CDR3 region: CASTGGSTDTQYF. The CDR3 DNA reads TGTGCCAGCACGGGCGGAAGCACAGATACGCAGTATTTT.

This chain joins TRBV6-1 and TRBJ1-1; D gene unclear. The CDR3 runs 12 residues. Germline V gives CDR1 MNHNS, CDR2 SASEGT. Deletions cut 2 bases from V and 7 bases from J, with 8 bases between. CDR3 sequence: CASSELLREAFF. CDR3 DNA sequence: TGTGCCAGCAGTGAACTTCTGCGTGAAGCTTTCTTT.

CDR3 protein: CASSEAYRGHSPLHF. CDR3 coding DNA: TGTGCCAGCAGTGAAGCTTACAGGGGCCATTCACCCCTCCACTTT. The chain carries TRBV6-1 and TRBJ1-6, with 7 bases lining up with TRBD1. The CDR3 has 15 amino acids. With V trimmed by 0 bases and J by 8 bases, 4 bases remained unmatched. Germline V gene sequence: CDR1 MNHNS, CDR2 SASEGT.

This chain uses TRBV7-8 with TRBJ1-3; D perhaps matches TRBD1 (5 bases). CDR3 length equals 15 residues. Trimming removed 5 bases from V and 4 bases from J, with 15 bases in between. Germline CDR1 and CDR2: SGHVS and FQNEAQ. CDR3 nucleotide sequence: TGTGCCAGCAGCCGAGACAGATTGGAAGGAAACACCATATATTTT. This translates into CASSRDRLEGNTIYF.

The gene calls are TRBV28 and TRBJ1-1; no definite D call. The CDR3 sequence is 12 residues long. V lost 8 bases, J lost 12 bases, and 19 bases lay in between. CDR1 and CDR2 (germline): MDHEN, SYDVKM. This CDR3 is CASVARSSVPFF. The CDR3 coding sequence is TGTGCCAGCGTAGCGCGGAGCAGTGTACCTTTCTTT.

The chain is built from TRBV5-5 and TRBJ1-1, with no clear D. The CDR3 sequence is 12 residues long. Per the germline V gene, CDR1 is SGHKS and CDR2 is YYEKEE (reference sequence). V gave up 4 bases and J gave up 10 bases, with 14 bases separating them. CDR3 loop: CASSGSLLGAFF. Written as DNA, the CDR3 is TGTGCCAGCAGCGGTTCATTGCTGGGAGCTTTCTTT.

J is TRBJ2-7 and V is TRBV10-3; maybe TRBD1 (6 bases). Germline V lookup: CDR1 ENHRY, CDR2 SYGVKD. Trimming took 4 bases from V and 1 from J, leaving 8 bases between them. This CDR3 is 13 amino acids long. This chain's CDR3 is CAISVQGSYEQYF. The CDR3 DNA sequence: TGTGCCATCAGTGTACAGGGTTCCTACGAGCAGTACTTC.

The rearrangement joins TRBV20-1 to TRBJ1-2; no clear D. In germline, CDR1 is DFQATT, CDR2 SNEGSKA (reference sequence). The CDR3 runs 10 residues. Trimming stripped 3 bases from V and 3 bases from J, with 2 bases between. In DNA form, the CDR3 reads TGCAGTGCTAGTGACTATGGCTACACCTTC. This translates into CSASDYGYTF.